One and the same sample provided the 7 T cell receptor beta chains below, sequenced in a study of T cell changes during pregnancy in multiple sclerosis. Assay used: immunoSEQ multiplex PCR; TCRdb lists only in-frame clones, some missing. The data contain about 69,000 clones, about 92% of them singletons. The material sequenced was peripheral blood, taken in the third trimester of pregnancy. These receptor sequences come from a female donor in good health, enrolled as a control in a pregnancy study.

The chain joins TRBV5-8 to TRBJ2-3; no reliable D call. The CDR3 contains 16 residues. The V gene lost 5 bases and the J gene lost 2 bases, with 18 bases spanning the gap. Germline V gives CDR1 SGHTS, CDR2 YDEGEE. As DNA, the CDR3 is TGTGCCAGCAGTGCTAGACTGAAGCTATACACAGATACGCAGTATTTT. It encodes CASSARLKLYTDTQYF. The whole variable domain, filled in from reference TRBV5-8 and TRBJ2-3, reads EAGVTQSPTHLIKTRGQQATLRCSPISGHTSVYWYQQALGLGLQFLLWYDEGEERNRGNFPPRFSGRQFPNYSSELNVNALELEDSALYLCASSARLKLYTDTQYFGPGTRLTVL.

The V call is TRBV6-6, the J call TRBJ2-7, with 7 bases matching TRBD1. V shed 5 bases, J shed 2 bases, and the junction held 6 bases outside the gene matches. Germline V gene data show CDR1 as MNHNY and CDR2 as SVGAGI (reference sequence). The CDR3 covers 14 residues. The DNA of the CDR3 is TGTGCCAGCAGTACGACAGGGCTACCCTACGAGCAGTACTTC. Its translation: CASSTTGLPYEQYF.

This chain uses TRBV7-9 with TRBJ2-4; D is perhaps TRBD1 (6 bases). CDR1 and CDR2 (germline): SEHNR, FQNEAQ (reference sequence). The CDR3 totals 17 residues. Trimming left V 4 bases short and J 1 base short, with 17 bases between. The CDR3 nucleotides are TGTGCCAGCAGCTCGGTCGACAGGAACAACGCCAAAAACATTCAGTACTTC. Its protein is CASSSVDRNNAKNIQYF.

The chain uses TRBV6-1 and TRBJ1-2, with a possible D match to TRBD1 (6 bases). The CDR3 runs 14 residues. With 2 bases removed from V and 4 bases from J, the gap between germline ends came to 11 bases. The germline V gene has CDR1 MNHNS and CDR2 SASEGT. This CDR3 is CASSEYRVIYGYTF. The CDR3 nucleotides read TGTGCCAGCAGTGAATACAGGGTAATCTATGGCTACACCTTC.

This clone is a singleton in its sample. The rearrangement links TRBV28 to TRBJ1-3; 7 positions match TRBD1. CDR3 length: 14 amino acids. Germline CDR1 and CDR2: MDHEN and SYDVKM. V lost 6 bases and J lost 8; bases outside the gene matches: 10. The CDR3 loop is CASRDPDRQDTIYF. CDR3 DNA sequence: TGTGCCAGCAGGGACCCGGACAGGCAAGACACCATATATTTT.

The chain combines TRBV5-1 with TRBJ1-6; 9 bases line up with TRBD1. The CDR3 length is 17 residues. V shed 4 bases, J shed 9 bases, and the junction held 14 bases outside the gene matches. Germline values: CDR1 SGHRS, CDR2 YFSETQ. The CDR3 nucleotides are TGCGCCAGCAGCCCCCTGTCAGGACAGGGGTGGGTTTCACCCCTCCACTTT. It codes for CASSPLSGQGWVSPLHF.

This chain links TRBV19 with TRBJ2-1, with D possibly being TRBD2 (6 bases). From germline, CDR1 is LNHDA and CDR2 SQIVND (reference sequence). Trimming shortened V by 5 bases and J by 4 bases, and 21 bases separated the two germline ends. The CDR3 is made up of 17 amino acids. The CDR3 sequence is CASSLGSLGGFYNEQFF. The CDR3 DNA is TGTGCCAGTAGTCTCGGGTCCTTGGGGGGTTTTTACAATGAGCAGTTCTTC.